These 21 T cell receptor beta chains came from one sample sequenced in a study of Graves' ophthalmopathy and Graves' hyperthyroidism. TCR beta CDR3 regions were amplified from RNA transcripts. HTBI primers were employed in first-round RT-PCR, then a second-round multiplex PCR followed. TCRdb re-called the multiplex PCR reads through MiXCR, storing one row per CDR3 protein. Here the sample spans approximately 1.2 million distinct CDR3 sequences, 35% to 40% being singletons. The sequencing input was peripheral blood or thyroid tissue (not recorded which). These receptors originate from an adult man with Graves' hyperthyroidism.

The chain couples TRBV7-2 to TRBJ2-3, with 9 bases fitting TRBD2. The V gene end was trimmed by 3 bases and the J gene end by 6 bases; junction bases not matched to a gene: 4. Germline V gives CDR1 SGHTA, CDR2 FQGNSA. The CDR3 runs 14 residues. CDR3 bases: TGTGCCAGCAGCTTTGGCGGGAGGGCCGATACGCAGTATTTT. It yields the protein CASSFGGRADTQYF.

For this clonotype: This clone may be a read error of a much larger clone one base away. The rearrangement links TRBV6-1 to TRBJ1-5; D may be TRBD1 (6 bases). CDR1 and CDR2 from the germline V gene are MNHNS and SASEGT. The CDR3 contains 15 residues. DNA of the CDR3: TGTGCCGGCAGCACCAACAGGGATCGCAATCAGCCCCAGCATTTT. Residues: CAGSTNRDRNQPQHF.

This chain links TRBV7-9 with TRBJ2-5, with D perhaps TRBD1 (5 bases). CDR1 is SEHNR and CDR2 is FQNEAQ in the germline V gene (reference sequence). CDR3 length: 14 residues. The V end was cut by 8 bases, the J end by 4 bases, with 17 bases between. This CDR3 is CASGTNMGLETQYF. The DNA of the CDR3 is TGTGCCAGCGGAACGAATATGGGGCTAGAGACCCAGTACTTC.

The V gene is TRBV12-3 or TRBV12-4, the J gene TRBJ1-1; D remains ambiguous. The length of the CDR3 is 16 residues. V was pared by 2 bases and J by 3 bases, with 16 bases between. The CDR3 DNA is TGTGCCAGCAGTTTATCCTACCGCGCCGTGGACACTGAAGCTTTCTTT. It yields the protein CASSLSYRAVDTEAFF.

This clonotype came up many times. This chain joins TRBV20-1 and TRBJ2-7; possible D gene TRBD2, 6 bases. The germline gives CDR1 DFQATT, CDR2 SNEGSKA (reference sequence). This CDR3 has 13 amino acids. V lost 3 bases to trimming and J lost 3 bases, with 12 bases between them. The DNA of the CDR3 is TGCAGTGCTAGGGGCGGGGAACTCTACGAGCAGTACTTC. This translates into CSARGGELYEQYF.

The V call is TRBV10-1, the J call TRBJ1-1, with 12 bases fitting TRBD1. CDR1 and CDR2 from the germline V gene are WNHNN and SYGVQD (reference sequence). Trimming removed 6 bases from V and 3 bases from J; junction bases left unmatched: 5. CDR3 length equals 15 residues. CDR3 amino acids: CASRGTGGGYTEAFF. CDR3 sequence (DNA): TGCGCCAGCAGAGGGACAGGGGGCGGATACACTGAAGCTTTCTTT.

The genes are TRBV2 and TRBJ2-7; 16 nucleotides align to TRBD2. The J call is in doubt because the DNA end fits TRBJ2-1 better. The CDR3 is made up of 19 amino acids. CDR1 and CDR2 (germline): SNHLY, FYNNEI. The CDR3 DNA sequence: TGTGCCAGCAGGAGACCCGGGACTAGCGGGAGGGCGGGATACAATGAGCAGTTCTTC. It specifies CASRRPGTSGRAGYNEQFF.

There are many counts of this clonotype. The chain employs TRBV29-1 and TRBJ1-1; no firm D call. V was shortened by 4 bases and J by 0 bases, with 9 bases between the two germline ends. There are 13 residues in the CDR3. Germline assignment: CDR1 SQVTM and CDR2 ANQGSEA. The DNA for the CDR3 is TGCAGCGTTGTTGTAGCCATGAACACTGAAGCTTTCTTT. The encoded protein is CSVVVAMNTEAFF.

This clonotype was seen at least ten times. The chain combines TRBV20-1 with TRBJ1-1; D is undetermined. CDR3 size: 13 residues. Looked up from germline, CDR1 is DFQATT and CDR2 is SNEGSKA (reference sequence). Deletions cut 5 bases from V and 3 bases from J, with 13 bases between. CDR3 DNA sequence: TGCAGTGCTCGAACCGTCGGGTACACTGAAGCTTTCTTT. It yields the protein CSARTVGYTEAFF.

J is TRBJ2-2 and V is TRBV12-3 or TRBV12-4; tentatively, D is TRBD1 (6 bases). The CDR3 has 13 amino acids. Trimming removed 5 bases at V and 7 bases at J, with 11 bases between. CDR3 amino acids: CASSAQGIGELFF. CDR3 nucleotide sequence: TGTGCCAGCAGTGCTCAGGGGATCGGGGAGCTGTTTTTT.

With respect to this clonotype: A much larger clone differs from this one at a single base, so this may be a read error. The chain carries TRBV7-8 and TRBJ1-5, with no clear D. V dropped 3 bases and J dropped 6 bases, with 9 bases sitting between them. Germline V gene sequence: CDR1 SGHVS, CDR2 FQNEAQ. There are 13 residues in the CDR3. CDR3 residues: CASSFKESQPQHF. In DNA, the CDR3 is TGTGCCAGCAGCTTTAAGGAGAGTCAGCCCCAGCATTTT.

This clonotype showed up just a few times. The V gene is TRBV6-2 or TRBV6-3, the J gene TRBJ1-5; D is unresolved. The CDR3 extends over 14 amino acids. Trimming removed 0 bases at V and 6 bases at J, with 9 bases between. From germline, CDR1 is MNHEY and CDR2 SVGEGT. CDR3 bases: TGTGCCAGCAGTTACTCGACAATTCGTCAGCCCCAGCATTTT. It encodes CASSYSTIRQPQHF.

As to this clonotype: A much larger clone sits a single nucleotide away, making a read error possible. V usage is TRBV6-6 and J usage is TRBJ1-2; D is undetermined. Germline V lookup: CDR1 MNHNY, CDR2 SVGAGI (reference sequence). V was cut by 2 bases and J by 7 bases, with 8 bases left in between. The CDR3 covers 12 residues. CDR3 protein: CASSYGALGYTF. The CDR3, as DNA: TGTGCCAGCAGTTACGGTGCTCTTGGCTACACCTTC.

CDR3 in amino acids: CASSVGAGMILRELFF. In DNA, the CDR3 is TGTGCCAGCAGCGTAGGGGCAGGGATGATTCTACGGGAGCTGTTTTTT. The gene calls are TRBV7-8 and TRBJ2-2, with D possibly being TRBD1 (5 bases). Trimming took off 5 bases at V and 9 bases at J, with 22 bases between the two ends. Germline CDR1 SGHVS, CDR2 FQNEAQ. CDR3 length equals 16 residues. Using reference TRBV7-8 and TRBJ2-2 for the parts outside the CDR3, the full variable domain is GAGVSQSPRYKVAKRGQDVALRCDPISGHVSLFWYQQALGQGPEFLTYFQNEAQLDKSGLPSDRFFAERPEGSVSTLKIQRTQQEDSAVYLCASSVGAGMILRELFFGEGSRLTVL.

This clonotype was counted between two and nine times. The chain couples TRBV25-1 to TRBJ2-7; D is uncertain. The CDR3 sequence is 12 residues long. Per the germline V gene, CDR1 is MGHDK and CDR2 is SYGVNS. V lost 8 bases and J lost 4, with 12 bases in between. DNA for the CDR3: TGTGCCAGCTACGCGTCACCTTACGAGCAGTACTTC. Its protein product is CASYASPYEQYF.

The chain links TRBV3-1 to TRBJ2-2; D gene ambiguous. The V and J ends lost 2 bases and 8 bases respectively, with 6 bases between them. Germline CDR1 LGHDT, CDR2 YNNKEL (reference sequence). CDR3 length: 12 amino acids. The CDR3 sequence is CASSQLGGELFF. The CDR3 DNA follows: TGTGCCAGCAGCCAACTAGGTGGGGAGCTGTTTTTT.

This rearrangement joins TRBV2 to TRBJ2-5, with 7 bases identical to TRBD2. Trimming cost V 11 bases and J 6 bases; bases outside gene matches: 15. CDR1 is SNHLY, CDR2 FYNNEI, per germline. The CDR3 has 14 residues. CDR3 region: CASSGVAGGKTQYF. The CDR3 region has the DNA TGTGCCTCGTCGGGTGTAGCGGGTGGAAAGACCCAGTACTTC.

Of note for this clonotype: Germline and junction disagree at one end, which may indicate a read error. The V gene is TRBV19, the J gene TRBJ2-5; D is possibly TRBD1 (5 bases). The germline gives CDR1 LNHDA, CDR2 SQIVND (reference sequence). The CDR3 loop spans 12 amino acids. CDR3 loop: CASSIGRQTQCF. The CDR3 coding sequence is TGTGCCAGTAGTATTGGAAGACAGACCCAGTGCTTC.

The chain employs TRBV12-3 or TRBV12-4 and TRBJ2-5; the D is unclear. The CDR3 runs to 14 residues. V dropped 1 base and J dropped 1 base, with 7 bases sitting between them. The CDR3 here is CASSLVRIQETQYF. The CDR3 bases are TGTGCCAGCAGTTTAGTTAGGATCCAAGAGACCCAGTACTTC.

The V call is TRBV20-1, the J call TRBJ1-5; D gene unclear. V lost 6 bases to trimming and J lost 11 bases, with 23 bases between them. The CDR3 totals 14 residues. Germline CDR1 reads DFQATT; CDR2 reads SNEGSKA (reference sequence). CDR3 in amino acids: CSAPRLDIGETQHF. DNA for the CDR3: TGCAGTGCCCCCAGACTAGATATTGGAGAGACCCAGCATTTT.

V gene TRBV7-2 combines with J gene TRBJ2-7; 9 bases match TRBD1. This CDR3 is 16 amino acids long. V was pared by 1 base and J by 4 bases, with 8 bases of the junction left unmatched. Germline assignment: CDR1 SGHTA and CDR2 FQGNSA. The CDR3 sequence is CASSLVGTGSYYEQYF. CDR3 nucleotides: TGTGCCAGCAGCTTAGTAGGGACAGGGAGCTATTACGAGCAGTACTTC.